This T cell receptor beta chain was sequenced in a study of blood T cells in healthy people across ages. It was roughly 10 milliliters of peripheral blood that were drawn from each donor. With a J-beta primer mix and a sample-barcoded 5' primer, a second PCR ran 7 to 11 cycles. MiXCR, applied by TCRdb to the 5' RACE reads, yields one record per CDR3 protein. The top ten hold approximately 4% of the sample, which has 1.5 million to 1.9 million distinct CDR3 sequences, approximately 39% seen once. This clonotype was recorded a few times. The CDR3 has 14 amino acids. Deletions cut 0 bases from V and 2 bases from J, with 10 bases between. CDR1 is SQVTM, CDR2 ANQGSEA, per germline.

This sequence was found in a woman between 18 and 29 years old in good health. The V gene is TRBV29-1, the J gene TRBJ1-2; TRBD1 might be the D (5 bases). Sequencing was carried out using blood. CDR3 nucleotides: TGCAGCGTTGAAGATGGGTCAGGGAACTATGGCTACACCTTC. Its translation: CSVEDGSGNYGYTF.